The 18 T cell receptor beta chains in this list originate from one sample, sequenced in a study of CD8 T cells in ankylosing spondylitis. TCRdb reprocessed the 5' RACE reads via MiXCR and lists one record per CDR3 protein. There are 250,000 to 350,000 distinct CDR3 sequences in the sample; around 18% occur only once, and roughly 8% lies in the top ten. The sample consisted of blood, either unsorted or a sorted T cell fraction (not recorded which). The origin of the receptors is a male donor with ankylosing spondylitis or in good health (not recorded which).

This clonotype has more than one count but fewer than ten. The chain recombines TRBV14 with TRBJ2-1; possible D gene TRBD2, 6 bases. The length of the CDR3 is 14 residues. The germline V gene encodes CDR1 SGHDN and CDR2 FVKESK. The germline V and J ends were trimmed by 4 bases and 3 bases, with 10 bases remaining between them. The CDR3 DNA is TGTGCCAGCAGCCCGGGAGTTTACTACAATGAGCAGTTCTTC. Protein: CASSPGVYYNEQFF.

This clonotype was recorded many times. The chain joins TRBV12-3 or TRBV12-4 to TRBJ2-1, with TRBD1 matching 8 bases. Losses at the gene ends were 5 bases for V and 0 bases for J; bases not matched to a gene: 3. The CDR3 totals 15 residues. CDR3 DNA sequence: TGTGCCAGCAGTCCTCAGGGGGCCTCCTACAATGAGCAGTTCTTC. This codes for CASSPQGASYNEQFF.

Only a few counts were recorded for this clonotype. The chain couples TRBV7-6 to TRBJ1-6; 10 bases are shared with TRBD1. Germline CDR1 SGHVS, CDR2 FNYEAQ. The CDR3 runs to 15 residues. V gave up 5 bases and J gave up 10 bases; unmatched junction bases: 8. The CDR3 sequence is CASSAGQGHGSPLHF. In DNA, the CDR3 is TGTGCCAGCAGCGCGGGACAGGGGCATGGCTCACCCCTCCACTTT.

This clonotype was counted only a few times. The chain couples TRBV2 to TRBJ2-7; a weak D match, TRBD1 (5 bases). The CDR3 contains 12 residues. The V gene lost 6 bases and the J gene lost 2 bases, with 8 bases spanning the gap. The germline CDR1 and CDR2 sequences are SNHLY and FYNNEI. The CDR3 reads CASRGLTYEQYV. Here the CDR3 DNA reads TGTGCCAGCAGGGGGCTTACCTACGAGCAGTACGTC.

This clonotype was detected a few times. This sequence joins TRBV28 and TRBJ2-7, with 11 nucleotides matching TRBD1. V was pared by 2 bases and J by 2 bases, with 11 bases of the junction left unmatched. Per the germline V gene, CDR1 is MDHEN and CDR2 is SYDVKM. The CDR3 has 18 amino acids. CDR3 bases: TGTGCCAGCAGTTTAAGGGTGGGACAGGGGGTTGGGACCTACGAGCAGTACGTC. It yields the protein CASSLRVGQGVGTYEQYV.

This clonotype was seen a handful of times. The chain links TRBV7-9 to TRBJ2-2, with TRBD1 matching over 10 bases. V shed 4 bases, J shed 3 bases, and the junction held 5 bases outside the gene matches. This CDR3 spans 16 amino acids. The germline gives CDR1 SEHNR, CDR2 FQNEAQ (reference sequence). CDR3: CASSSRQGADTGELFF. The DNA for the CDR3 is TGTGCCAGCAGCTCTCGACAGGGGGCGGACACCGGGGAGCTGTTTTTT.

This clonotype was seen many times. This CDR3 reads CASSPAGSGNTIYF. The CDR3 nucleotides read TGTGCCAGCAGTCCGGCCGGCTCTGGAAACACCATATATTTT. This chain uses TRBV12-3 or TRBV12-4 with TRBJ1-3; D gene unclear. Deletions cut 5 bases from V and 0 bases from J, with 8 bases between. The CDR3 extends over 14 amino acids.

This clonotype was observed a handful of times. V gene TRBV3-1 combines with J gene TRBJ1-6; 10 nucleotides line up with TRBD1. The germline V gene has CDR1 LGHDT and CDR2 YNNKEL (reference sequence). The CDR3 extends over 15 amino acids. V trimming: 3 bases; J trimming: 7 bases; junction bases outside the gene matches: 3. CDR3 DNA: TGTGCCAGCAGCCAGGGGACAGGGGCAAATTCACCCCTCCACTTT. Its translation is CASSQGTGANSPLHF.

Only a few counts were recorded for this clonotype. The chain employs TRBV5-1 and TRBJ1-5; D uncertain. The CDR3 length is 14 residues. Germline V CDR1 and CDR2: SGHRS, YFSETQ. V lost 0 bases, J lost 6 bases, and 10 bases lay in between. The CDR3 sequence is CASSLDGVGQPQHF. The CDR3 DNA follows: TGCGCCAGCAGCTTGGATGGGGTGGGTCAGCCCCAGCATTTT.

This clonotype was counted at least ten times. The rearrangement joins TRBV12-3 or TRBV12-4 to TRBJ1-5; 9 bases map to TRBD1. V was pared by 7 bases and J by 4 bases, with 5 bases of the junction left unmatched. The CDR3 is made up of 14 amino acids. CDR3 nucleotide sequence: TGTGCCAGCAAGACAGGGGGACGGAATCAGCCCCAGCATTTT. Translated: CASKTGGRNQPQHF.

The rearrangement uses TRBV12-3 or TRBV12-4 and TRBJ1-5; unclear D gene. CDR3 size: 18 residues. Trimming removed 6 bases from V and 9 bases from J, with 30 bases in between. In nucleotides, the CDR3 is TGTGCCAGCAGCCTATACGGTCCTTCGAACCGGCCCATTGGGCCCCAGCATTTT. It yields the protein CASSLYGPSNRPIGPQHF.

V is TRBV5-1 and J is TRBJ1-2; D is uncertain. Trimming took off 0 bases at V and 1 base at J, with 10 bases between the two ends. The germline V gene has CDR1 SGHRS and CDR2 YFSETQ. The CDR3 consists of 15 residues. DNA for the CDR3: TGCGCCAGCAGCTTGGGATCATCTGATAACTATGGCTACACCTTC. This encodes CASSLGSSDNYGYTF.

The count of this clonotype is one. A read error may produce the germline difference seen at one junction end. This chain links TRBV19 with TRBJ2-5; D is ambiguous. The CDR3 runs 11 residues. Germline values: CDR1 LNHDA, CDR2 SQIVND (reference sequence). CDR3 region: CTSSMEETQYF. In nucleotides, the CDR3 is TGTACCAGTAGTATGGAAGAGACCCAGTACTTC.

The V call is TRBV7-9, the J call TRBJ1-2; D not certain. Germline lookup yields CDR1 SEHNR and CDR2 FQNEAQ (reference sequence). The ends were cut back, 1 base at V and 7 bases at J, with 16 bases in the middle. The CDR3 runs to 15 residues. DNA of the CDR3: TGTGCCAGCAGCTTAGGTGGCTCACAGAAGGGTGGCTACACCTTC. Protein: CASSLGGSQKGGYTF. The complete variable domain, with remaining parts taken from reference TRBV7-9 and TRBJ1-2, reads DTGVSQNPRHKITKRGQNVTFRCDPISEHNRLYWYRQTLGQGPEFLTYFQNEAQLEKSRLLSDRFSAERPKGSFSTLEIQRTEQGDSAMYLCASSLGGSQKGGYTFGSGTRLTVV.

In this sample, this clonotype turned up a few times. V usage is TRBV12-3 or TRBV12-4 and J usage is TRBJ1-2, with D unclear. The CDR3 is 14 residues long. Trimming shortened V by 3 bases and J by 0 bases, and 8 bases separated the two germline ends. The chain's CDR3 is CASSFSVTNYGYTF. The CDR3 bases are TGTGCCAGCAGTTTCAGCGTTACTAACTATGGCTACACCTTC.

This clonotype was counted only a few times. The V call is TRBV20-1, the J call TRBJ2-6; no definite D call. Per the germline V gene, CDR1 is DFQATT and CDR2 is SNEGSKA (reference sequence). The V end lost 0 bases, the J end lost 0 bases, and 6 bases lay between the germline ends. This CDR3 comprises 15 residues. Here the CDR3 reads CSARDSRSGANVLTF. In DNA form, the CDR3 reads TGCAGTGCTAGAGATAGTCGCTCTGGGGCCAACGTCCTGACTTTC.

The chain couples TRBV7-3 to TRBJ2-1; 10 positions match TRBD2. After removal of 5 bases from V and 4 bases from J, the junction contained 8 bases not matched to a gene. The CDR3 totals 16 residues. Germline V gene lookup returns CDR1 SGHTA and CDR2 FQGTGA. The CDR3 DNA is TGTGCCAGCAGCCTCAGCGGGAGGGCTACTTACAATGAGCAGTTCTTC. Its translation is CASSLSGRATYNEQFF.

This clonotype came up a few times. The chain uses TRBV5-5 and TRBJ1-5; unclear D gene. Germline V gives CDR1 SGHKS, CDR2 YYEKEE (reference sequence). The CDR3 consists of 14 residues. The V and J ends lost 2 bases and 1 base respectively, with 7 bases between them. The CDR3 nucleotides read TGTGCCAGCAGCTTTCGGGTGAGCAATCAGCCCCAGCATTTT. Translation: CASSFRVSNQPQHF.